This paragraph covers one T cell receptor beta chain sequence. Antigen specificity is unknown. These data belong to a study of cytomegalovirus exposure and HLA in healthy donors. General study points: Rarity characterized most TCR sequences, yet some public TCRs appeared in many donors.

Germline CDR1 MNHNS, CDR2 SASEGT. Trimming cost V 3 bases and J 0 bases, with 9 bases left between them. The CDR3 consists of 14 residues. With 60 Vbeta and 13 Jbeta primers, the PCR was carried out. The assay was immunoSEQ multiplex PCR, and TCRdb's table has in-frame clones only and misses some. Among some 110,000 clones listed, roughly 70% were seen once. This clonotype originated in a man between 25 and 39 years old in good health and CMV-seropositive. The sequenced material came from PBMCs. The genes are TRBV6-1 and TRBJ2-7; perhaps TRBD1 as D (6 bases). The CDR3 is CASSDTGSSYEQYF. The CDR3 bases are TGTGCCAGCAGTGATACAGGGAGCTCCTACGAGCAGTACTTC.